This is a list of T cell receptor beta chains from one sample in a study of cytomegalovirus exposure and HLA in healthy donors. Sequenced by immunoSEQ multiplex PCR; TCRdb stores in-frame clones only, minus some. This repertoire comprises 130,000 to 150,000 clones; its ten largest clones make up 0.85% to 1%. The sample consisted of PBMCs. Every receptor here comes from a male donor in good health and CMV-seronegative. The CDR3 runs from the conserved cysteine through the conserved F or W. A D gene is named only where the DNA matches it firmly.

J gene: TRBJ2-7; D gene: NA; V gene: TRBV5-1; CDR3 length: 14; CDR3 protein: CASSLTGRLYEQYF; CDR3 DNA: TGCGCCAGCAGCCTAACAGGGCGACTCTACGAGCAGTACTTC
J gene: TRBJ1-1; D gene: NA; V gene: TRBV29-1; CDR3 length: 14; CDR3 protein: CSAKAAGMNTEAFF; CDR3 DNA: TGCAGCGCAAAGGCCGCGGGGATGAACACTGAAGCTTTCTTT
J gene: TRBJ2-7; D gene: TRBD2; V gene: TRBV11-2; CDR3 length: 17; CDR3 protein: CASSMTSGGPISYEQYF; CDR3 DNA: TGTGCCAGCAGCATGACTAGCGGGGGCCCAATTTCCTACGAGCAGTACTTC
J gene: TRBJ2-5; D gene: NA; V gene: TRBV5-1; CDR3 length: 14; CDR3 protein: CASSSAEGSETQYF; CDR3 DNA: TGCGCCAGCAGCTCGGCGGAGGGGTCCGAGACCCAGTACTTC
J gene: TRBJ2-7; D gene: TRBD2; V gene: TRBV4-2; CDR3 length: 15; CDR3 protein: CASSQAAGGVYEQYF; CDR3 DNA: TGTGCCAGCAGCCAAGCAGCGGGAGGTGTTTACGAGCAGTACTTC
J gene: TRBJ1-5; D gene: NA; V gene: TRBV27; CDR3 length: 15; CDR3 protein: CASSFTGSRNQPQHF; CDR3 DNA: TGTGCCAGCAGTTTCACAGGGTCGCGCAATCAGCCCCAGCATTTT
J gene: TRBJ2-3; D gene: TRBD2; V gene: TRBV5-5; CDR3 length: 16; CDR3 protein: CASSLGAGGSTDTQYF; CDR3 DNA: TGTGCCAGCAGCTTGGGAGCGGGGGGGAGCACAGATACGCAGTATTTT
J gene: TRBJ1-3; D gene: NA; V gene: TRBV20-1; CDR3 length: 11; CDR3 protein: CSPGRRNTIYF; CDR3 DNA: TGCAGTCCAGGGAGGAGAAACACCATATATTTT
J gene: TRBJ2-7; D gene: TRBD1; V gene: TRBV10-2; CDR3 length: 16; CDR3 protein: CASSEWTGTQSYEQYF; CDR3 DNA: TGCGCCAGCAGTGAGTGGACAGGGACGCAATCCTACGAGCAGTACTTC
J gene: TRBJ2-1; D gene: TRBD2; V gene: TRBV7-7; CDR3 length: 13; CDR3 protein: CASSYGLGNEQFF; CDR3 DNA: TGTGCCAGCAGCTATGGACTAGGCAATGAGCAGTTCTTC
J gene: TRBJ1-1; D gene: NA; V gene: TRBV6-5; CDR3 length: 13; CDR3 protein: CASSLRTFTEAFF; CDR3 DNA: TGTGCCAGCAGCCTAAGGACATTCACTGAAGCTTTCTTT
J gene: TRBJ2-7; D gene: TRBD2; V gene: TRBV18; CDR3 length: 18; CDR3 protein: CASSPPAGLAGGPYEQYF; CDR3 DNA: TGTGCCAGCTCACCCCCTGCGGGACTAGCGGGAGGCCCCTACGAGCAGTACTTC
J gene: TRBJ1-2; D gene: NA; V gene: TRBV6-5; CDR3 length: 13; CDR3 protein: CASSPIPRGGYTF; CDR3 DNA: TGTGCCAGCAGCCCCATCCCGCGAGGTGGCTACACCTTC
J gene: TRBJ1-5; D gene: TRBD1; V gene: TRBV28; CDR3 length: 14; CDR3 protein: CASSGDRGFQPQHF; CDR3 DNA: TGTGCCAGCAGTGGAGACAGGGGATTTCAGCCCCAGCATTTT
J gene: TRBJ1-6; D gene: NA; V gene: TRBV7-6; CDR3 length: 15; CDR3 protein: CASSSGVEGDSPLHF; CDR3 DNA: TGTGCCAGCAGCAGTGGGGTCGAGGGGGATTCACCCCTCCACTTT
J gene: TRBJ2-1; D gene: TRBD1; V gene: TRBV30; CDR3 length: 13; CDR3 protein: CAWTRDRDHEQFF; CDR3 DNA: TGTGCCTGGACTAGGGACAGGGACCATGAGCAGTTCTTC
J gene: TRBJ2-7; D gene: NA; V gene: TRBV25-1; CDR3 length: 10; CDR3 protein: CASGGAKQYF; CDR3 DNA: TGTGCCAGCGGGGGGGCAAAGCAGTACTTC
J gene: TRBJ2-3; D gene: TRBD2; V gene: TRBV5-1; CDR3 length: 14; CDR3 protein: CASTSGRATDTQYF; CDR3 DNA: TGCGCCAGCACTAGCGGGAGGGCCACAGATACGCAGTATTTT
J gene: TRBJ2-7; D gene: TRBD1; V gene: TRBV11-3; CDR3 length: 16; CDR3 protein: CASSLSGTGDPYEQYF; CDR3 DNA: TGTGCCAGCAGCTTGTCCGGGACAGGGGACCCCTACGAGCAGTACTTC
J gene: TRBJ1-1; D gene: NA; V gene: TRBV7-9; CDR3 length: 14; CDR3 protein: CASNGWQGNTEAFF; CDR3 DNA: TGTGCCAGCAACGGGTGGCAGGGGAACACTGAAGCTTTCTTT
J gene: TRBJ2-7; D gene: NA; V gene: TRBV5-4; CDR3 length: 15; CDR3 protein: CASRSWGGAFYEQYF; CDR3 DNA: TGTGCCAGCAGGTCTTGGGGGGGCGCGTTTTACGAGCAGTACTTC
J gene: TRBJ2-5; D gene: NA; V gene: TRBV11-2; CDR3 length: 12; CDR3 protein: CASSLTMETQYF; CDR3 DNA: TGTGCCAGCAGCCTTACTATGGAGACCCAGTACTTC